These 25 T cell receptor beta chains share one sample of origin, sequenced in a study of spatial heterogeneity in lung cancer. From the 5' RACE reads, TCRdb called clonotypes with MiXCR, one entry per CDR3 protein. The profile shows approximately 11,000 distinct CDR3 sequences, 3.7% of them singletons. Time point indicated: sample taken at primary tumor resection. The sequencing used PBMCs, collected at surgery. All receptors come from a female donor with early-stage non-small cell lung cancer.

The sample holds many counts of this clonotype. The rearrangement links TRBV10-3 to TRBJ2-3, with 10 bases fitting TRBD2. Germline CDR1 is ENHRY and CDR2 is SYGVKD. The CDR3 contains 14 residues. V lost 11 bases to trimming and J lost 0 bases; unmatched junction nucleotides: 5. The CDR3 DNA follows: TGTGCCGCCAATAGCGGGGGGAGCACAGATACGCAGTATTTT. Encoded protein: CAANSGGSTDTQYF.

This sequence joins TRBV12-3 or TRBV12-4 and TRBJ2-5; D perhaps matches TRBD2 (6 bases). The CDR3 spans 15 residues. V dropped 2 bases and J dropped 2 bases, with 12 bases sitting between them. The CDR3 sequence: CASSLRGTDQETQYF. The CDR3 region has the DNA TGTGCCAGCAGTTTACGGGGGACGGATCAAGAGACCCAGTACTTC.

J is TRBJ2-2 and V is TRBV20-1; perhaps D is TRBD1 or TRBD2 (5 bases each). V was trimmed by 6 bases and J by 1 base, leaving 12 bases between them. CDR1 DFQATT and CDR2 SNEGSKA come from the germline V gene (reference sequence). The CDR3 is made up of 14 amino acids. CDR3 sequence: CSAPGRLNTGELFF. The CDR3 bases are TGCAGTGCCCCGGGACGCTTGAACACCGGGGAGCTGTTTTTT.

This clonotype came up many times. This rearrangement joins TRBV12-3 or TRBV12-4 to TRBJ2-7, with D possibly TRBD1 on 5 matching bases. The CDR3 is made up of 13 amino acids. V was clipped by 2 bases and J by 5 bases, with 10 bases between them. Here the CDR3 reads CASSLPGFDEQYF. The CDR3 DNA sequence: TGTGCCAGCAGTTTACCAGGGTTCGACGAGCAGTACTTC.

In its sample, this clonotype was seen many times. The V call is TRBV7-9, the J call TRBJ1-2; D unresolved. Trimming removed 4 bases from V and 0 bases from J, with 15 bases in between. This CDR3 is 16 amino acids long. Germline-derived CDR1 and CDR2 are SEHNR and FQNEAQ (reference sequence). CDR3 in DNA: TGTGCCAGCAGCTCCTCAATAGCCGAGACTAACTATGGCTACACCTTC. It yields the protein CASSSSIAETNYGYTF.

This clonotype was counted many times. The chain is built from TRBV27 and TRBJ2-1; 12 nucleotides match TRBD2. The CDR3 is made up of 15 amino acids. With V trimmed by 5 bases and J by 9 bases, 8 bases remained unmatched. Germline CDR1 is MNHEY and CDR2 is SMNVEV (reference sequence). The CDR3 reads CASSPRLAGETEQFF. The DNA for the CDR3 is TGTGCCAGCAGTCCCCGACTAGCGGGAGAGACTGAGCAGTTCTTC.

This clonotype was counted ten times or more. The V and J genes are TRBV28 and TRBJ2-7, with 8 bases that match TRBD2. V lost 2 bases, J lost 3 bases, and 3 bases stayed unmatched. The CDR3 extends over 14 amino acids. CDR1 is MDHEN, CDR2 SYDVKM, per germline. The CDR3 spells CASSLTLAVYEQYF. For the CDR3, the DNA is TGTGCCAGCAGTTTAACACTAGCGGTCTACGAGCAGTACTTC.

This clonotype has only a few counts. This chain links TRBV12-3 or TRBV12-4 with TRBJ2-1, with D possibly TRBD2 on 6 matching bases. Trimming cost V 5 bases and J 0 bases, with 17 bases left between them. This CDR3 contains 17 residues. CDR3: CASSLSGLRSSYNEQFF. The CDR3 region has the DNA TGTGCCAGCAGTCTATCGGGACTTCGGAGCTCCTACAATGAGCAGTTCTTC.

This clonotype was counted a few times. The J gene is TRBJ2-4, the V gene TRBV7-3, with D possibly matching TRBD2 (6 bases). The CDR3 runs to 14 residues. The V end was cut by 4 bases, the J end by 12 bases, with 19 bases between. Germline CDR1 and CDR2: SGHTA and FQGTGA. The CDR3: CASSSRENIGTQYF. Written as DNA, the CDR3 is TGTGCCAGCAGCTCCCGGGAGAATATAGGGACTCAGTACTTC.

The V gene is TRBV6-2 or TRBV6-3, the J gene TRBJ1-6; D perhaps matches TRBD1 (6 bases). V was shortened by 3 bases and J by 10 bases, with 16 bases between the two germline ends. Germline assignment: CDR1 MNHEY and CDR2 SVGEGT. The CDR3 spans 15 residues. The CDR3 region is CASSYFGNRDSPLHF. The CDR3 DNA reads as TGTGCCAGCAGTTATTTCGGCAACAGGGACTCACCCCTCCACTTT.

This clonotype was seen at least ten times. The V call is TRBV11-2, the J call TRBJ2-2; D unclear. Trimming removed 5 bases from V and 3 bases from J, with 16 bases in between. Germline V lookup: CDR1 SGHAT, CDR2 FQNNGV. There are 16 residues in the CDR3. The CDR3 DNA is TGTGCCAGCAGCCCTCTACAGTCGGGTTACACCGGGGAGCTGTTTTTT. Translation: CASSPLQSGYTGELFF.

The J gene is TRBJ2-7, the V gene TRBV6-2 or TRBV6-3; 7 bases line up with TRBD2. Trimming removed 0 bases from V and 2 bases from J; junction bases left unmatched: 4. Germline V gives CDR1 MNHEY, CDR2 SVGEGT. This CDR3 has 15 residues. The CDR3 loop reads CASSYSGGSTYEQYF. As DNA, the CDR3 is TGTGCCAGCAGTTACTCAGGCGGGAGCACCTACGAGCAGTACTTC.

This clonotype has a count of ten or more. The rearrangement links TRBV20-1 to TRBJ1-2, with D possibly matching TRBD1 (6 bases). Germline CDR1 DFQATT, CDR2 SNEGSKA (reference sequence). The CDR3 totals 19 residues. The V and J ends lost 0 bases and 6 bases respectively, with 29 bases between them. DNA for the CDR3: TGCAGTGCTAGAGATGCACAGGGCAGTGGTTTGGCACGGGACCATGGCTACACCTTC. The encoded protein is CSARDAQGSGLARDHGYTF.

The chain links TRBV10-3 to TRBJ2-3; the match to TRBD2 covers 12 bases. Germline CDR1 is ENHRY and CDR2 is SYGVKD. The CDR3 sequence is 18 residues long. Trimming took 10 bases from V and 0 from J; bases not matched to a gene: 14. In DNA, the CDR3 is TGTGCCACTGCGACTAGCGGGGGATCCGCATCTAGCACAGATACGCAGTATTTT. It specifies CATATSGGSASSTDTQYF.

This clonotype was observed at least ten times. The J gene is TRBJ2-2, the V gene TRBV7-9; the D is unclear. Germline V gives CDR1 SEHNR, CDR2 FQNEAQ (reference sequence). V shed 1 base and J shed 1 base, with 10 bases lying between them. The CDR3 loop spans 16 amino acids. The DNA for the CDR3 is TGTGCCAGCAGCTTAGGGCTCGTGCGGAACACCGGGGAGCTGTTTTTT. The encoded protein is CASSLGLVRNTGELFF.

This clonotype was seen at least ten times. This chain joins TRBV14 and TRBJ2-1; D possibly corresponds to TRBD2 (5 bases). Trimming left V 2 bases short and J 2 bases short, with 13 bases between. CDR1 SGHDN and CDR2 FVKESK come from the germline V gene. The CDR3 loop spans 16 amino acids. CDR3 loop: CASSQRHRRTYNEQFF. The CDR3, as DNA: TGTGCCAGCAGCCAAAGACACCGGAGGACCTACAATGAGCAGTTCTTC.

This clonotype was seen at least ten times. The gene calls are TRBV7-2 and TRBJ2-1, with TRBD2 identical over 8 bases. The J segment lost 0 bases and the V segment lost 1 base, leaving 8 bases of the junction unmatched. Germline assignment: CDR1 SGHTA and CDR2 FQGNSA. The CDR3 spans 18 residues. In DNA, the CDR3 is TGTGCCAGCAGCTTAGAAGTGTCGAGCGGGGGCTCCTACAATGAGCAGTTCTTC. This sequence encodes CASSLEVSSGGSYNEQFF. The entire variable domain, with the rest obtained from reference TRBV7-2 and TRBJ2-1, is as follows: GAGVSQSPSNKVTEKGKDVELRCDPISGHTALYWYRQSLGQGLEFLIYFQGNSAPDKSGLPSDRFSAERTGGSVSTLTIQRTQQEDSAVYLCASSLEVSSGGSYNEQFFGPGTRLTVL.

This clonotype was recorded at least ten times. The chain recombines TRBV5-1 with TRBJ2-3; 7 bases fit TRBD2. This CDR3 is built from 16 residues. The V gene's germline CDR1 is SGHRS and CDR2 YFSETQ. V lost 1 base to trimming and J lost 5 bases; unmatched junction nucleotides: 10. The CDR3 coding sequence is TGCGCCAGCAGCTTGACTGGCGGGAGTATCGGAGATACGCAGTATTTT. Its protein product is CASSLTGGSIGDTQYF.

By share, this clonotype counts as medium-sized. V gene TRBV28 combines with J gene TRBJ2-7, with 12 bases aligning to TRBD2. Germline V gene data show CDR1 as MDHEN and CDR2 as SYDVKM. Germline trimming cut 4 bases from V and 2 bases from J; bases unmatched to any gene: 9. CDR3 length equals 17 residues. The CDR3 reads CASSYPKLAGGAYEQYF. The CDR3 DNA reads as TGTGCCAGCAGTTACCCGAAACTAGCGGGAGGAGCCTACGAGCAGTACTTC.

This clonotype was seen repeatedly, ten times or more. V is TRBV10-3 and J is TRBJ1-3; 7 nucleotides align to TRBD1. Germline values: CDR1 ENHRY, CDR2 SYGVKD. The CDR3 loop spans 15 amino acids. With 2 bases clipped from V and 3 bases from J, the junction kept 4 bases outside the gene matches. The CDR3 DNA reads TGTGCCATCAGTGAGGAGGGGGCATATGGAAACACCATATATTTT. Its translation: CAISEEGAYGNTIYF.

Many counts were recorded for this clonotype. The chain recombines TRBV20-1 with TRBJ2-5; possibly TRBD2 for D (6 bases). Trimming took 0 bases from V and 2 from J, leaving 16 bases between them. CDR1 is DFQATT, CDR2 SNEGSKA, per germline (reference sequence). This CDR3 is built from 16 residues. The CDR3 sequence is CSARDLGRRVQETQYF. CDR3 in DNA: TGCAGTGCTAGAGATTTGGGAAGGAGGGTACAAGAGACCCAGTACTTC.

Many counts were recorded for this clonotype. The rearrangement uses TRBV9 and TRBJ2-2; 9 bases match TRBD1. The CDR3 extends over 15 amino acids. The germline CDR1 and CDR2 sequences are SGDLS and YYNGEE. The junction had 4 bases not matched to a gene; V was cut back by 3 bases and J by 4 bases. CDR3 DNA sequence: TGTGCCAGCAGCGCGGGGACAGGGTCCACCGGGGAGCTGTTTTTT. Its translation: CASSAGTGSTGELFF.

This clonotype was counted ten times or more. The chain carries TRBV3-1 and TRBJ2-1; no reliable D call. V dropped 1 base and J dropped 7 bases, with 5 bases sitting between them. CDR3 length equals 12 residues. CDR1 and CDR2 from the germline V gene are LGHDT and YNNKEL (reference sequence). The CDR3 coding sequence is TGTGCCAGCAGCCAAGCCACAAATGAGCAGTTCTTC. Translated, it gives CASSQATNEQFF.

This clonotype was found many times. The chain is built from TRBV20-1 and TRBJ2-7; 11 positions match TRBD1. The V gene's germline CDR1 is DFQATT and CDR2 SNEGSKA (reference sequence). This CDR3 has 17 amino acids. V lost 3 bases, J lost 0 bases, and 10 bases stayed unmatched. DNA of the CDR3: TGCAGTGCTAGTCCCTTAGGACAGGGGGCCGCCTCCTACGAGCAGTACTTC. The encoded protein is CSASPLGQGAASYEQYF.

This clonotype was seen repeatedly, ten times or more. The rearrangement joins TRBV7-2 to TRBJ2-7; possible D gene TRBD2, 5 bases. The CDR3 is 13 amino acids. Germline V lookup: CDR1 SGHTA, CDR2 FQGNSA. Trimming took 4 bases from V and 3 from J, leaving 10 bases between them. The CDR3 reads CASSSDSGYEQYF. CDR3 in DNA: TGTGCCAGCAGCTCGGACTCAGGCTACGAGCAGTACTTC.